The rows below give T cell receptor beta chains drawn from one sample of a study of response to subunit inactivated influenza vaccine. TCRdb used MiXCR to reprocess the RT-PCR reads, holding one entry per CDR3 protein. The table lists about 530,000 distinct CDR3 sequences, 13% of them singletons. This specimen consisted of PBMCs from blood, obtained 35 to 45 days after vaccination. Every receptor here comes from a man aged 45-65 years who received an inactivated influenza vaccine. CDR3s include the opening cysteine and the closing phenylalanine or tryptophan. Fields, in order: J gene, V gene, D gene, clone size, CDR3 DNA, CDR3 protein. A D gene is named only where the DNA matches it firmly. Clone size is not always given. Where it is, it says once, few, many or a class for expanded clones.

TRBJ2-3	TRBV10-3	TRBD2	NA	TGTGCCATCAGTGGAAGCGGGATGGGCACAGATACGCAGTATTTT	CAISGSGMGTDTQYF
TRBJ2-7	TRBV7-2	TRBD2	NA	TGTGCCAGTCGGTGGAGCGGGAGGGCCTACGAGCAGTACTTC	CASRWSGRAYEQYF
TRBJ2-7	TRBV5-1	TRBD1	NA	TGCGCCAGCAGCTACGACAGGGGGCACTACGAGCAGTACTTC	CASSYDRGHYEQYF
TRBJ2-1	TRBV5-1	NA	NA	TGCGCCAGCAGCTTGGGTATGGGCCTAGTGGCCTACAATGAGCAGTTCTTC	CASSLGMGLVAYNEQFF
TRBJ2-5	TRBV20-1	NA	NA	TGCAGTGCTAGAGACCTGGGCCGGGAGACCCAGTACTTC	CSARDLGRETQYF
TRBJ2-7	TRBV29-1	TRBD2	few	TGCAGCGTTGCGGGACTAGCGGGGTACGAGCAGTACTTC	CSVAGLAGYEQYF
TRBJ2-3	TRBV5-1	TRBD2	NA	TGCGCCAGCAGCTTGGAGGCTAGCGGGGGGACCAGCACAGATACGCAGTATTTT	CASSLEASGGTSTDTQYF
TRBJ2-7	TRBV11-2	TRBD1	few	TGTGCCAGCAGCGAAAGGGACAGAACCTACGAGCAGTACTTC	CASSERDRTYEQYF
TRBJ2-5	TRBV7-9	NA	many	TGTGCCAGCAGCTTAGCGCTTGGAGAGACCCAGTACTTC	CASSLALGETQYF
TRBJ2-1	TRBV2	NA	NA	TGTGCCAGCAGTGGAAGGCGGCCCTCCTACAATGAGCAGTTCTTC	CASSGRRPSYNEQFF
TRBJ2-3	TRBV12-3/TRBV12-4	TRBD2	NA	TGTGCCAGCAGTGACAAAGGGAAAGCGGGAGTGGCAGATACGCAGTATTTT	CASSDKGKAGVADTQYF
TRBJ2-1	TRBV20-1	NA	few	TGCAGTGCTAGTTCTGGGAGTTCTCTGAATGAGCAGTTCTTC	CSASSGSSLNEQFF
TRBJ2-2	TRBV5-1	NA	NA	TGCGCCAGCAGCTTGGCGACAACCGCCGGGGAGCTGTTTTTT	CASSLATTAGELFF
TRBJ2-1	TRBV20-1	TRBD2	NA	TGCAGTGCTCCTCCCAGCGGGAGAGGCGATGAGCAGGTCTTC	CSAPPSGRGDEQVF
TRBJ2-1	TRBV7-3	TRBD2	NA	TGTGCCAGCAGCTTAATGGGGGGGGGCTCCTACAATGAGCAGTTCTTC	CASSLMGGGSYNEQFF
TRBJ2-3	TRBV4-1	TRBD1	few	TGCGCCAGCAGCCAAGAGGCTGGGACAGGGGTCACAGATACGCAGTATTTT	CASSQEAGTGVTDTQYF